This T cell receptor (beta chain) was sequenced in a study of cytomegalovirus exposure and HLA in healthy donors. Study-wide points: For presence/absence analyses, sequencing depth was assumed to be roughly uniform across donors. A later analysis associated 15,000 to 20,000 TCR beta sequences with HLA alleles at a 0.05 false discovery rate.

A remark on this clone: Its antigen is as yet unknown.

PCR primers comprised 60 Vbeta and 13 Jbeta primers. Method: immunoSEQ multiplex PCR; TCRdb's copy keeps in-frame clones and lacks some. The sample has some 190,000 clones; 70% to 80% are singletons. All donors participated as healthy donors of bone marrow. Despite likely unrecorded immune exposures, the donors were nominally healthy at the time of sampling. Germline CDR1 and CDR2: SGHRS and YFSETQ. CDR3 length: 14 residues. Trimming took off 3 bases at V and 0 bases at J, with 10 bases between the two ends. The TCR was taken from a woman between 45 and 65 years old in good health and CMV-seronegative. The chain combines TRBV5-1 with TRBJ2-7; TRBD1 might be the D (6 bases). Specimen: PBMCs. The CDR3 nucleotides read TGCGCCAGCAGCTCGACAGGAACCTCCTACGAGCAGTACTTC. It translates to CASSSTGTSYEQYF.